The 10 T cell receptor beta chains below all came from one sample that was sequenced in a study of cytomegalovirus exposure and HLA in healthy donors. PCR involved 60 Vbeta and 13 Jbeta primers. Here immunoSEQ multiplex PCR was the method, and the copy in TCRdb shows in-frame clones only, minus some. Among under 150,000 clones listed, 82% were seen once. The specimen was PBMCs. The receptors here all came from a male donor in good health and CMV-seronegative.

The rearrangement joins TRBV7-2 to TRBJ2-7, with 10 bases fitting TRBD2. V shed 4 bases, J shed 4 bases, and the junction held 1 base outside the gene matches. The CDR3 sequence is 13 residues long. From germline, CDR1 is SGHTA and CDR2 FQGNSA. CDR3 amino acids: CASSWTSGYEQYF. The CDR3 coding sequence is TGTGCCAGCAGCTGGACTAGCGGATACGAGCAGTACTTC. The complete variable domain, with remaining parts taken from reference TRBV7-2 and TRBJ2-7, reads GAGVSQSPSNKVTEKGKDVELRCDPISGHTALYWYRQSLGQGLEFLIYFQGNSAPDKSGLPSDRFSAERTGGSVSTLTIQRTQQEDSAVYLCASSWTSGYEQYFGPGTRLTVT.

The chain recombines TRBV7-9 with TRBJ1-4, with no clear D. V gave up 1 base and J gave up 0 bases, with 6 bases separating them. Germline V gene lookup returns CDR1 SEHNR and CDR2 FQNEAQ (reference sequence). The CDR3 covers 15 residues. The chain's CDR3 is CASSLVAATNEKLFF. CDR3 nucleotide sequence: TGTGCCAGCAGCTTAGTGGCAGCAACTAATGAAAAACTGTTTTTT.

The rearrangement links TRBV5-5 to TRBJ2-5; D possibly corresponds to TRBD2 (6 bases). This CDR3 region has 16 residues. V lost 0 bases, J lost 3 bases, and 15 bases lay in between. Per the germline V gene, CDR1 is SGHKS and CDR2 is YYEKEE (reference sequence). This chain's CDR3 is CASSLADPREEETQYF. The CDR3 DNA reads TGTGCCAGCAGCTTGGCGGACCCCAGGGAGGAAGAGACCCAGTACTTC. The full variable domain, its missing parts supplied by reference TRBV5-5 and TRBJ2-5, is DAGVTQSPTHLIKTRGQQVTLRCSPISGHKSVSWYQQVLGQGPQFIFQYYEKEERGRGNFPDRFSARQFPNYSSELNVNALLLGDSALYLCASSLADPREEETQYFGPGTRLLVL.

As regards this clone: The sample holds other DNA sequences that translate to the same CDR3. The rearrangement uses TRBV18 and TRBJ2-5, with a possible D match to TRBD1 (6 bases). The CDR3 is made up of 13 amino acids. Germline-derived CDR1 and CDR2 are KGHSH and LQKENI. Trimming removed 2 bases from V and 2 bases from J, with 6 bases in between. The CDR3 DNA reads TGTGCCAGCTCACCAGACAGGCAAGAGACCCAGTACTTC. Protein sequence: CASSPDRQETQYF.

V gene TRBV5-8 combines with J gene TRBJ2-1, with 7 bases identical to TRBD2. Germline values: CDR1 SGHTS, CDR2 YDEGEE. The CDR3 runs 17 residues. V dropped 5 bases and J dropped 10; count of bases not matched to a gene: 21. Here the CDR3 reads CASRKGLWPTATREQFF. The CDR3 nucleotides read TGTGCCAGCAGGAAGGGACTATGGCCAACGGCCACCCGGGAGCAGTTCTTC. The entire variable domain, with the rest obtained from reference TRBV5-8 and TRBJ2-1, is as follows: EAGVTQSPTHLIKTRGQQATLRCSPISGHTSVYWYQQALGLGLQFLLWYDEGEERNRGNFPPRFSGRQFPNYSSELNVNALELEDSALYLCASRKGLWPTATREQFFGPGTRLTVL.

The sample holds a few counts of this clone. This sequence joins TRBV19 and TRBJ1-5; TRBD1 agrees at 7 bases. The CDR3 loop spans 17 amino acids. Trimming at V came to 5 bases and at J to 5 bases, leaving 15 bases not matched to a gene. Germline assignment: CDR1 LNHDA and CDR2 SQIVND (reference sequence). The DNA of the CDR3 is TGTGCCAGTAGTGAACTGGGGACAGTCGGCCTTTATCAGCCCCAGCATTTT. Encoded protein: CASSELGTVGLYQPQHF.

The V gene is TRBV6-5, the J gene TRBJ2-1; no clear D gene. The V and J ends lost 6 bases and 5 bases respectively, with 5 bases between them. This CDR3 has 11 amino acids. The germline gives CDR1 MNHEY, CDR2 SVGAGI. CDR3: CASRRNNEQFF. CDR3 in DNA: TGTGCCAGCAGGCGAAACAATGAGCAGTTCTTC.

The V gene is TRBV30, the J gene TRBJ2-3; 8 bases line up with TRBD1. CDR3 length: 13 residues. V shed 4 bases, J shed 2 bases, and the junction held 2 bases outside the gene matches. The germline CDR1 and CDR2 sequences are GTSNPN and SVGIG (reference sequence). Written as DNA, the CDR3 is TGTGCCTGGATACAGGGGGTCACAGATACGCAGTATTTT. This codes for CAWIQGVTDTQYF.

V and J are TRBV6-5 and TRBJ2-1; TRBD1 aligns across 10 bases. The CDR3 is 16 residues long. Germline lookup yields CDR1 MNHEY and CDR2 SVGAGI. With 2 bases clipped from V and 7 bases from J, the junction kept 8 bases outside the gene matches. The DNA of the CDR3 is TGTGCCAGCAGTTACAGTAGGGACAGGGGTGGAAATGAGCAGTTCTTC. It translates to CASSYSRDRGGNEQFF.

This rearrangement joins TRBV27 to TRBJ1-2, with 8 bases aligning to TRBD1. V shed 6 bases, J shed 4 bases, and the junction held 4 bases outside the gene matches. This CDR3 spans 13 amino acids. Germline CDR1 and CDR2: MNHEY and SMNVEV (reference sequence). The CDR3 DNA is TGTGCCAGCAGACGCACAGGGGGCTATGGCTACACCTTC. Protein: CASRRTGGYGYTF.